One sample yielded the 22 T cell receptor beta chains listed below, sequenced in a study of identical twins. TCRdb re-called the 5' RACE reads through MiXCR, storing one row per CDR3 protein. The profile covers about 920,000 distinct CDR3 sequences, with roughly 12% appearing a single time and about 1.5% taken by the ten largest. A further study also used this sample, focusing on yellow fever vaccine responses in identical twins.

Sequencing used PBMCs. The receptors here all came from a woman aged 18-29 years in good health.

This clonotype was seen a handful of times. V usage is TRBV15 and J usage is TRBJ2-5; D is possibly TRBD1 or TRBD2 (5 bases each). Germline lookup yields CDR1 LNHNV and CDR2 YYDKDF (reference sequence). Trimming removed 0 bases from V and 1 base from J, with 9 bases in between. This CDR3 region has 15 residues. CDR3 loop: CATSREAGTQETQYF. Here the CDR3 DNA reads TGTGCCACCAGCAGAGAGGCAGGGACCCAAGAGACCCAGTACTTC.

In this sample, this clonotype turned up a few times. The CDR3: CASSPRTGENQPQHF. CDR3 DNA: TGTGCCAGCAGTCCGCGGACAGGGGAGAATCAGCCCCAGCATTTT. This chain links TRBV12-3 or TRBV12-4 with TRBJ1-5; 9 bases match TRBD1. The ends lost 5 bases at V and 4 bases at J; junction bases unmatched: 6. This CDR3 is 15 amino acids long.

The rearrangement joins TRBV18 to TRBJ2-7; TRBD1 aligns across 9 bases. After removal of 2 bases from V and 7 bases from J, the junction contained 6 bases not matched to a gene. Germline assignment: CDR1 KGHSH and CDR2 LQKENI. This CDR3 is built from 14 residues. In DNA form, the CDR3 reads TGTGCCAGCTCACCATATACAGGGGGCGGAGAGCAGTACTTC. It encodes CASSPYTGGGEQYF.

The chain is built from TRBV14 and TRBJ2-2; tentative D call: TRBD2 (5 bases). Germline V gene data show CDR1 as SGHDN and CDR2 as FVKESK. The CDR3 extends over 15 amino acids. The ends were cut back, 1 base at V and 6 bases at J, with 12 bases in the middle. The CDR3: CASSQVGLRAGELFF. The CDR3 DNA is TGTGCCAGCAGCCAAGTTGGTCTGCGGGCCGGGGAGCTGTTTTTT.

There are a few counts of this clonotype. The chain recombines TRBV5-1 with TRBJ2-1, with 9 bases that match TRBD2. CDR1 and CDR2 (germline): SGHRS, YFSETQ. The CDR3 has 17 amino acids. The V gene end was trimmed by 2 bases and the J gene end by 0 bases; junction bases not matched to a gene: 6. The DNA of the CDR3 is TGCGCCAGCAGCTTTAGCGGGGGTGAGAGCTCCTACAATGAGCAGTTCTTC. Its translation is CASSFSGGESSYNEQFF.

V gene TRBV5-5 combines with J gene TRBJ2-2, with D perhaps TRBD1 (6 bases). V was shortened by 4 bases and J by 1 base, with 11 bases between the two germline ends. There are 15 residues in the CDR3. Germline-derived CDR1 and CDR2 are SGHKS and YYEKEE (reference sequence). CDR3 protein: CASSLGQMNTGELFF. CDR3 sequence (DNA): TGTGCCAGCAGCCTCGGACAGATGAACACCGGGGAGCTGTTTTTT.

The chain recombines TRBV6-1 with TRBJ1-4, with D perhaps TRBD1 (5 bases). Trimming left V 6 bases short and J 7 bases short, with 12 bases between. The germline gives CDR1 MNHNS, CDR2 SASEGT. The CDR3 loop spans 13 amino acids. In DNA, the CDR3 is TGTGCCAGCAGCGACAGTGCGGGTGAAAAACTGTTTTTT. Protein: CASSDSAGEKLFF.

This clonotype has more than one count but fewer than ten. The chain has TRBV6-2 or TRBV6-3 and TRBJ2-1; TRBD2 aligns across 12 bases. J lost 3 bases, V lost 4 bases, and 10 bases had no gene match. The CDR3 is 18 amino acids. Germline CDR1 MNHEY, CDR2 SVGEGT. The CDR3 bases are TGTGCCAGCAGTTCCCCTAGCGGGAGGGCGAGAGGCTACAATGAGCAGTTCTTC. Its protein is CASSSPSGRARGYNEQFF.

This clonotype has ten or more counts. The V call is TRBV27, the J call TRBJ2-3, with D perhaps being TRBD1 or TRBD2 (5 bases each). In germline, CDR1 is MNHEY, CDR2 SMNVEV (reference sequence). V shed 6 bases and J shed 7 bases, with 14 bases lying between them. The CDR3 length is 13 residues. CDR3 nucleotides: TGTGCCAGCAGCGCCCAGGGAGAATATACGCAGTATTTT. Translated: CASSAQGEYTQYF.

This clonotype was seen only a few times. The chain has TRBV5-1 and TRBJ2-7; D is possibly TRBD1 (6 bases). Between the trimmed V and J ends, which lost 1 base and 0 bases, there was a span of 14 bases. Germline loops: CDR1 SGHRS, CDR2 YFSETQ. The length of the CDR3 is 16 residues. CDR3 sequence reads: CASSLSPGDSSYEQYF. As DNA, the CDR3 is TGCGCCAGCAGCTTGTCCCCAGGGGATAGCTCCTACGAGCAGTACTTC.

V usage is TRBV7-6 and J usage is TRBJ2-7, with D perhaps given as TRBD1 or TRBD2 (6 bases each). Germline loops: CDR1 SGHVS, CDR2 FNYEAQ. The CDR3 has 16 residues. The V end was cut by 3 bases, the J end by 3 bases, with 18 bases between. CDR3 protein: CASSFGSGDMLYEQYF. Written as DNA, the CDR3 is TGTGCCAGCAGCTTTGGATCGGGGGACATGCTCTACGAGCAGTACTTC.

The J gene is TRBJ2-2, the V gene TRBV3-1, with D tentatively TRBD1 (7 bases). The germline V and J ends were trimmed by 8 bases and 0 bases, with 19 bases remaining between them. There are 17 residues in the CDR3. The germline V gene has CDR1 LGHDT and CDR2 YNNKEL (reference sequence). The CDR3 is CASSQDGGQTNTGELFF. DNA of the CDR3: TGTGCCAGCTCCCAAGACGGGGGACAGACGAACACCGGGGAGCTGTTTTTT. The full variable domain, with the rest looked up from reference TRBV3-1 and TRBJ2-2, is DTAVSQTPKYLVTQMGNDKSIKCEQNLGHDTMYWYKQDSKKFLKIMFSYNNKELIINETVPNRFSPKSPDKAHLNLHINSLELGDSAVYFCASSQDGGQTNTGELFFGEGSRLTVL.

This clonotype was found a few times. The chain uses TRBV15 and TRBJ1-1; D is possibly TRBD1 (5 bases). This CDR3 spans 15 amino acids. V shed 0 bases and J shed 3 bases, with 11 bases lying between them. Germline V gives CDR1 LNHNV, CDR2 YYDKDF (reference sequence). The CDR3 here is CATSRDPRDDTEAFF. CDR3 in DNA: TGTGCCACCAGCAGAGATCCCAGGGACGACACTGAAGCTTTCTTT.

This chain uses TRBV10-3 with TRBJ2-1; TRBD2 matches 9 bases. The CDR3 covers 16 residues. Looked up from germline, CDR1 is ENHRY and CDR2 is SYGVKD. V shed 6 bases, J shed 4 bases, and the junction held 10 bases outside the gene matches. The CDR3 reads CAIRTSGPGSYNEQFF. CDR3 coding DNA: TGTGCCATCAGGACTAGCGGCCCAGGGTCTTACAATGAGCAGTTCTTC.

The chain links TRBV2 to TRBJ2-1, with no clear D. The CDR3 is 15 amino acids. Germline values: CDR1 SNHLY, CDR2 FYNNEI. Deletions cut 10 bases from V and 0 bases from J, with 16 bases between. The CDR3 DNA reads TGTGCCACCACTGATGAGTTGAGCTCCTACAATGAGCAGTTCTTC. It specifies CATTDELSSYNEQFF. The whole variable domain, filled in from reference TRBV2 and TRBJ2-1, reads EPEVTQTPSHQVTQMGQEVILRCVPISNHLYFYWYRQILGQKVEFLVSFYNNEISEKSEIFDDQFSVERPDGSNFTLKIRSTKLEDSAMYFCATTDELSSYNEQFFGPGTRLTVL.

The J gene is TRBJ2-7, the V gene TRBV27; 7 bases line up with TRBD2. The CDR3 is made up of 18 amino acids. CDR1 is MNHEY and CDR2 is SMNVEV in the germline V gene (reference sequence). Trimming cost V 2 bases and J 0 bases; bases outside gene matches: 13. DNA for the CDR3: TGTGCCAGCAGTTTAAGACCAGGTTGGCGGGGGAGCTCCTACGAGCAGTACTTC. It specifies CASSLRPGWRGSSYEQYF.

This clonotype was picked up a small number of times. The chain is built from TRBV12-3 or TRBV12-4 and TRBJ2-1; D not certain. Trimming pared 7 bases from V and 9 bases from J, leaving 16 bases between. The CDR3 runs 13 residues. CDR3 bases: TGTGCCAGCAACGAGAGCCCGACGACTGAGCAGTTCTTC. Its protein product is CASNESPTTEQFF.

This clonotype was seen a handful of times. V and J are TRBV7-9 and TRBJ1-6; 9 nucleotides line up with TRBD1. Germline V lookup: CDR1 SEHNR, CDR2 FQNEAQ (reference sequence). The CDR3 contains 15 residues. The V segment lost 5 bases and the J segment 9 bases; nucleotides outside the gene matches: 8. CDR3 amino acids: CASSASRDRVSPLHF. The CDR3 DNA reads TGTGCCAGCAGCGCGTCCCGGGACAGGGTTTCACCCCTCCACTTT.

This chain links TRBV12-3 or TRBV12-4 with TRBJ2-1, with D hard to call. The CDR3 totals 11 residues. V gave up 5 bases and J gave up 9 bases, with 8 bases separating them. In DNA, the CDR3 is TGTGCCAGCAGTAAGGGCTTTGAGCAGTTCTTC. This sequence encodes CASSKGFEQFF.

The rearrangement links TRBV20-1 to TRBJ2-2; D is unresolved. V gave up 2 bases and J gave up 4 bases, with 14 bases separating them. CDR1 DFQATT and CDR2 SNEGSKA come from the germline V gene (reference sequence). The CDR3 spans 15 residues. DNA of the CDR3: TGCAGTGCTAGACGCGGATTTGTGGTCACCGGGGAGCTGTTTTTT. This translates into CSARRGFVVTGELFF.

This clonotype was seen many times. The chain couples TRBV6-6 to TRBJ1-5; D unresolved. The germline V gene has CDR1 MNHNY and CDR2 SVGAGI (reference sequence). The CDR3 has 13 residues. V lost 4 bases and J 2 bases, leaving 6 bases between the germline ends. The CDR3 DNA reads TGTGCCAGCAGTTCCCGGGGCAATCAGCCCCAGCATTTT. Translated, it gives CASSSRGNQPQHF.

This clonotype was found many times. The chain employs TRBV7-2 and TRBJ2-1; 7 positions match TRBD2. CDR1 is SGHTA and CDR2 is FQGNSA in the germline V gene. The CDR3 extends over 15 amino acids. V gave up 0 bases and J gave up 4 bases; unmatched junction bases: 3. The CDR3 DNA reads as TGTGCCAGCAGCTTAGCGGGAGGGAAATACAATGAGCAGTTCTTC. It yields the protein CASSLAGGKYNEQFF. Variable domain in full (rest from reference TRBV7-2 and TRBJ2-1): GAGVSQSPSNKVTEKGKDVELRCDPISGHTALYWYRQSLGQGLEFLIYFQGNSAPDKSGLPSDRFSAERTGGSVSTLTIQRTQQEDSAVYLCASSLAGGKYNEQFFGPGTRLTVL.